The following is a T cell receptor (beta chain) sequence with its context. This clone was recorded once. Its target antigen remains unknown. No clone much larger than this one lies a single base away; base qualities are absent. TCRbeta CDR3 regions were amplified from genomic DNA by means of the immunoSEQ Assay, a bias-controlled multiplex PCR. The authors processed their data as follows. Within the assay, amplification of reference gene primers was used to estimate how many nucleated cells each sample contained. To quantify the absolute abundance of each unique TCRbeta CDR3 rearrangement, sequence reads were collapsed and filtered. For each sample, productive Simpson clonality was calculated as the square root of Simpson's diversity index over productive rearrangements. TCRdb took over this immuneACCESS table, retaining in-frame rearrangements with V and J assigned. Such tables are incomplete; in checked studies, under half of the missing clones stem from an unresolved V gene, and the remainder is unexplained. V and J calls and clone size are those listed in that table; D and trimming were worked out from the DNA. The sample contains some 150,000 clones, approximately 87% of them found a single time. The biggest ten clones account for over 8.5% of the sample.

This record comes from a study of blood T cell repertoires in COVID-19 (dated by TCRdb to about 2020). Regarding the research as a whole: The collaborator samples originated in the United States, Italy and Spain and spanned the acute and convalescent phases of COVID-19. The prospective study material was composed of cDNA or gDNA derived from T cells, B-cell-depleted T cells, or PBMCs. The dataset comprised deeply sampled blood TCRbeta repertoires from subjects exposed to, actively infected with, or recovered from COVID-19. A freely available public database, intended as a resource for researchers studying the immune response to SARS-CoV-2, is where the repertoires were released. Samples were obtained from the ongoing ImmuneRACE study (first 160 participants) and from 1,254 subjects provided by 6 global collaborators. A de-identified subject ID, COVID-19 status, age in years and sex were almost always included in the sample metadata. Where HLA class I and class II types were available, the types were taken from metadata supplied by the sample provider, not from assay-based typing. Study-wide findings and limitations: The amount of clinical and demographic metadata varied by source and participant and was provided uncurated.

Collaborating institutions collected whole blood in K2EDTA tubes following their own protocols. For TCRbeta analysis, collaborators shipped samples in one of three forms: frozen whole blood, isolated PBMCs, or DNA extracted from either of those sample types. The cysteine opens and the phenylalanine closes a CDR3 of 13 amino acids. Left in the record is the CDR3 DNA by itself, 39 bases read in frame from the first base. V lost 6 bases and J lost 2 bases; the stretch between them is 9 bases long. In the germline V gene (reference sequence), CDR1 corresponds to LNHDA and CDR2 to SQIVND. The specimen sequenced was peripheral blood. Rearrangement joined TRBV19 to TRBJ2-3; TRBD1 is a weak D gene call, 5 bases matching. This receptor was obtained from a woman aged 50 to 60 with active or convalescent COVID-19. The DNA sequence follows: TGTGCCAGTAGCTCAGGGTTCACAGATACGCAGTATTTT. It translates as CASSSGFTDTQYF.